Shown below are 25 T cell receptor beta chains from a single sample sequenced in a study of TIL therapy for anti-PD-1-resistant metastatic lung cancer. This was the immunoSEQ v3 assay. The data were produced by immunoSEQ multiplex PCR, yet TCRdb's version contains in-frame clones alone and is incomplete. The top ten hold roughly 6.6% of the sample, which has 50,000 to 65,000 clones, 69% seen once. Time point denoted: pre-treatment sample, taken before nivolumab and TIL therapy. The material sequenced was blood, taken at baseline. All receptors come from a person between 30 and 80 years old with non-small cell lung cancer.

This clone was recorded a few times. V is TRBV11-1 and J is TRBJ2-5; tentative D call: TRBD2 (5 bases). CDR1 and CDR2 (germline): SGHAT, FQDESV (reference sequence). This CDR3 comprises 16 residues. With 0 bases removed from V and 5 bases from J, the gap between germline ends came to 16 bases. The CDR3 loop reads CASSLAAGLPGETQYF. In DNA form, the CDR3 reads TGTGCCAGCAGCTTAGCGGCCGGACTTCCGGGGGAGACCCAGTACTTC.

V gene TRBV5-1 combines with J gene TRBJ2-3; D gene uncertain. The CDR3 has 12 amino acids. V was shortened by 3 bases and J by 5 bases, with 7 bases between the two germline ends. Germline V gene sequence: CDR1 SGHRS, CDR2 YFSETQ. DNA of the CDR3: TGCGCCAGCAGCTCCTCTCTAGATACGCAGTATTTT. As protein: CASSSSLDTQYF.

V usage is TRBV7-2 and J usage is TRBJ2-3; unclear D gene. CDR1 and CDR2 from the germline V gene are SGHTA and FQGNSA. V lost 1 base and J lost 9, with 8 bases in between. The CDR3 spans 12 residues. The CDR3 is CASSLGFETQYF. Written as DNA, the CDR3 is TGTGCCAGCAGCTTAGGGTTCGAGACGCAGTATTTT. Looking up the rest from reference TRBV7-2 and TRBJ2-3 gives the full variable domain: GAGVSQSPSNKVTEKGKDVELRCDPISGHTALYWYRQSLGQGLEFLIYFQGNSAPDKSGLPSDRFSAERTGGSVSTLTIQRTQQEDSAVYLCASSLGFETQYFGPGTRLTVL.

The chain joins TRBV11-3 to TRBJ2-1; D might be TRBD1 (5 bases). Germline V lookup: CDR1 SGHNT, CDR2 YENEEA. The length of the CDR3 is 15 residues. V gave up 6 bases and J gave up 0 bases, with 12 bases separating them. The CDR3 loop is CASRRQSSSYNEQFF. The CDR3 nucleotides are TGTGCCAGCAGGCGACAGTCGAGCTCCTACAATGAGCAGTTCTTC. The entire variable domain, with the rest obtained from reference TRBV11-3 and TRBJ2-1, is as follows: EAGVVQSPRYKIIEKKQPVAFWCNPISGHNTLYWYLQNLGQGPELLIRYENEEAVDDSQLPKDRFSAERLKGVDSTLKIQPAELGDSAVYLCASRRQSSSYNEQFFGPGTRLTVL.

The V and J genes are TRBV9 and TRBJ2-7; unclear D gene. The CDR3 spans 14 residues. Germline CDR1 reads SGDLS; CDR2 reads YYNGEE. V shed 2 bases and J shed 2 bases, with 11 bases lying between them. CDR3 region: CASSVFAGAYEQYF. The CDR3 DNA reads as TGTGCCAGCAGCGTCTTCGCAGGCGCCTACGAGCAGTACTTC.

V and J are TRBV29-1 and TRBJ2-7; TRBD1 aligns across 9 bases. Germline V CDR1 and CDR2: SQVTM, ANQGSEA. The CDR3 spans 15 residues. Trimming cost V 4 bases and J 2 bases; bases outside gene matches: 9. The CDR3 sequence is CSVVITGGIPYEQYF. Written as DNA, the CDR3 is TGCAGCGTTGTAATAACAGGGGGCATCCCCTACGAGCAGTACTTC.

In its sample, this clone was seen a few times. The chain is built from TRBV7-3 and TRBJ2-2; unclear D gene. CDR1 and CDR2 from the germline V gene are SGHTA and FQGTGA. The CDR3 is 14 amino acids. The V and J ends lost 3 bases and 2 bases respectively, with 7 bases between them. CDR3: CASSFLVNTGELFF. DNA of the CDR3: TGTGCCAGCAGCTTTTTAGTTAACACCGGGGAGCTGTTTTTT.

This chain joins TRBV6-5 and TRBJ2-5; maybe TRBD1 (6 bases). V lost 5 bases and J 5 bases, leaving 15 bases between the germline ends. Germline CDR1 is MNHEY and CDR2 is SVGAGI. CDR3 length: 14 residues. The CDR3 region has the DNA TGTGCCAGCAGTCCCGGGATCGACAGGGAGACCCAGTACTTC. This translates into CASSPGIDRETQYF.

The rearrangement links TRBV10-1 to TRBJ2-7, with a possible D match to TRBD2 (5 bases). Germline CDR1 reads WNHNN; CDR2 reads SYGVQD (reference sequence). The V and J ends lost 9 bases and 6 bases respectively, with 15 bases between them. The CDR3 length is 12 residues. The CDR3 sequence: CASARQGGEQYF. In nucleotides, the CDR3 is TGCGCCAGTGCCCGTCAAGGAGGCGAGCAGTACTTC.

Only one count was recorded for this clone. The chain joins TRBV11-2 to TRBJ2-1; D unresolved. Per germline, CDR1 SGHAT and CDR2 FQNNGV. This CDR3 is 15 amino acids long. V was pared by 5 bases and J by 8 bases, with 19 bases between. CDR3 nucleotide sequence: TGTGCCAGCAGCCAAGGAAGACTCCTACGGGATGAGCAGTTCTTC. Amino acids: CASSQGRLLRDEQFF.

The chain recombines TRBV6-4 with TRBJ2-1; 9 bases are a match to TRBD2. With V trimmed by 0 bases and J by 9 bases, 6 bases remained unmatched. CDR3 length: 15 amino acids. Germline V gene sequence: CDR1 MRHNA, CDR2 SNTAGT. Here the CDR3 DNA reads TGTGCCAGCAGTGACTCGGGCGGGGGGGCAGGTGAGCAGTTCTTC. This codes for CASSDSGGGAGEQFF.

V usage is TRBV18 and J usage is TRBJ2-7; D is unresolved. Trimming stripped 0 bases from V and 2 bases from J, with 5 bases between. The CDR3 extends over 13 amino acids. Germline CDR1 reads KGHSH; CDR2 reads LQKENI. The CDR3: CASSPPGTYEQYF. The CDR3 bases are TGTGCCAGCTCACCACCGGGAACCTACGAGCAGTACTTC. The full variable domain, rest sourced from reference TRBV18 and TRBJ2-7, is NAGVMQNPRHLVRRRGQEARLRCSPMKGHSHVYWYRQLPEEGLKFMVYLQKENIIDESGMPKERFSAEFPKEGPSILRIQQVVRGDSAAYFCASSPPGTYEQYFGPGTRLTVT.

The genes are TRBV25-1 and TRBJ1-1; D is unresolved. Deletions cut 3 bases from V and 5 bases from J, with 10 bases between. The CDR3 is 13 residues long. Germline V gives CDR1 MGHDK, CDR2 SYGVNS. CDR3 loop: CASSEPRGTEAFF. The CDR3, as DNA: TGTGCCAGCAGTGAGCCCAGAGGGACTGAAGCTTTCTTT.

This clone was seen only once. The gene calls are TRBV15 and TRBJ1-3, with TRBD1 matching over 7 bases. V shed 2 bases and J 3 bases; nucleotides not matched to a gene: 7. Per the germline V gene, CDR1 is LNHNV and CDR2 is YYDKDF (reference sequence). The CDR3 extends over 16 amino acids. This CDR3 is CATSRPTGIGGNTIYF. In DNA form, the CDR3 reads TGTGCCACCAGCAGACCGACAGGGATCGGTGGAAACACCATATATTTT.

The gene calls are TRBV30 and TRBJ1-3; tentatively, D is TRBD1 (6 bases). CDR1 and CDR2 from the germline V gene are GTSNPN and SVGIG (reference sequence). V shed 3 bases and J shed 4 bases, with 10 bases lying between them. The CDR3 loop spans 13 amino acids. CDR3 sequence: CAWRDSPGNTIYF. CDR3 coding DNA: TGTGCCTGGAGGGACAGTCCAGGAAACACCATATATTTT.

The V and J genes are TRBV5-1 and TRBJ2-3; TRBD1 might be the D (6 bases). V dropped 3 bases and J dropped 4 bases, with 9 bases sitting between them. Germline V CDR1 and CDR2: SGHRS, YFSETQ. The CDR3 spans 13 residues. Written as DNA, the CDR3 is TGCGCCAGCAGCTCGACAGGTTCAGATACGCAGTATTTT. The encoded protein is CASSSTGSDTQYF.

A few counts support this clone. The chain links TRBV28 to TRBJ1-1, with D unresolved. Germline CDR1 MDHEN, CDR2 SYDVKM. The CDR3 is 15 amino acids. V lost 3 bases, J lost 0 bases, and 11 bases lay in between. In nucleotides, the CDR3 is TGTGCCAGCAGTTTGGCTAACCGCTTGAACACTGAAGCTTTCTTT. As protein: CASSLANRLNTEAFF.

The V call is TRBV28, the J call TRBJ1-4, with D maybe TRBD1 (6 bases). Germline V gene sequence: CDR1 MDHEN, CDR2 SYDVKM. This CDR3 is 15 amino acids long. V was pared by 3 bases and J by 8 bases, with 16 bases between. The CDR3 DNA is TGTGCCAGCAGTTTGCCACAGGGTGGGGGCGAAAAACTGTTTTTT. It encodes CASSLPQGGGEKLFF.

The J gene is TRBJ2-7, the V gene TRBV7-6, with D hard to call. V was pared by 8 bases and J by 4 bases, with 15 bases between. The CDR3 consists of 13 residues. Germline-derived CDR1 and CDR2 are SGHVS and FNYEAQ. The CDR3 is CASAYEYGYEQYF. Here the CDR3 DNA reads TGTGCCAGCGCGTATGAATATGGGTACGAGCAGTACTTC. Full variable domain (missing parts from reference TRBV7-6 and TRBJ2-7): GAGVSQSPRYKVTKRGQDVALRCDPISGHVSLYWYRQALGQGPEFLTYFNYEAQQDKSGLPNDRFSAERPEGSISTLTIQRTEQRDSAMYRCASAYEYGYEQYFGPGTRLTVT.

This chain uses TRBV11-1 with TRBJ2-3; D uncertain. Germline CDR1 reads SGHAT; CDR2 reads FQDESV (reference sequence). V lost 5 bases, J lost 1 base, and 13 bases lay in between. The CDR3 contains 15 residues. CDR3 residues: CASSPLSWGTDTQYF. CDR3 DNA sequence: TGTGCCAGCAGCCCGCTTTCGTGGGGCACAGATACGCAGTATTTT.

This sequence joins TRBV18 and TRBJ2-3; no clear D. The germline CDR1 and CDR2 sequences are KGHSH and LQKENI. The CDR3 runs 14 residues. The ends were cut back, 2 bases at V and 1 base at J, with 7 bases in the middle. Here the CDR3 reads CASSPNSGTDTQYF. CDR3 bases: TGTGCCAGCTCACCAAACTCGGGCACAGATACGCAGTATTTT.

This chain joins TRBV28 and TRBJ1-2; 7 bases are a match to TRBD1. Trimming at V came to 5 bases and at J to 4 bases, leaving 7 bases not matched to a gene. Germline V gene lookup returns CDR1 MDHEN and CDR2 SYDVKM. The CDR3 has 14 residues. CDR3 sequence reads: CASSPRQGIYGYTF. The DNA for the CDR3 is TGTGCCAGCAGTCCCCGACAGGGTATCTATGGCTACACCTTC.

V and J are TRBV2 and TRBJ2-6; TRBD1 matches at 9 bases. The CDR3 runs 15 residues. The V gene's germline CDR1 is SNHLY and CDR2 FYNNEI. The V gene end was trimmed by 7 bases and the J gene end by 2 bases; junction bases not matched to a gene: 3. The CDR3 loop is CASIRDRAGANVLTF. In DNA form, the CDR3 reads TGTGCCAGCATAAGGGACAGGGCTGGGGCCAACGTCCTGACTTTC.

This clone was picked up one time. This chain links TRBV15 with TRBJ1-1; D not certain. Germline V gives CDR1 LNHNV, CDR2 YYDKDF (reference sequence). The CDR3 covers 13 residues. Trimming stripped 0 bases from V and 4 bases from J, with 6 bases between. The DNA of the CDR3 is TGTGCCACCAGCAGAGAATGGGGCACTGAAGCTTTCTTT. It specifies CATSREWGTEAFF. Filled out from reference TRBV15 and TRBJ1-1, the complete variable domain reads DAMVIQNPRYQVTQFGKPVTLSCSQTLNHNVMYWYQQKSSQAPKLLFHYYDKDFNNEADTPDNFQSRRPNTSFCFLDIRSPGLGDTAMYLCATSREWGTEAFFGQGTRLTVV.

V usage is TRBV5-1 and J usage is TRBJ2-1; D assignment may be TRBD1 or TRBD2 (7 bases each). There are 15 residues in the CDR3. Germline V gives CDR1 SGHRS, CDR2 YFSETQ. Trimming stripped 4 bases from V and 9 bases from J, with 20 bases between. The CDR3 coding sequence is TGCGCCAGCAGCCCCCCAATTGGCAGGGGGGGTGAGCAGTTCTTC. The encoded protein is CASSPPIGRGGEQFF.